This TCR beta chain emerged from a study of T cells after yellow fever vaccination. Each CDR3 protein is one row after TCRdb ran MiXCR on the 5' RACE reads. The data contain 510,000 or so distinct CDR3 sequences, under 25% of them singletons. Concerning this clonotype: No antigen is known for it.

Study conclusions and caveats: Abundant clonotypes from the bulk population could have been carried over as contaminants into FACS-sorted repertoires. Overall, a small share of clonotypes was seen in both CD4 and CD8 compartments.

The CDR3 spans 18 residues. V was shortened by 2 bases and J by 2 bases, with 20 bases between the two germline ends. Germline CDR1 and CDR2: SGHAT and FQNNGV. The chain employs TRBV11-2 and TRBJ2-3; TRBD2 might be the D (6 bases). The TCR was taken from a man aged 25 to 40 who received the YFV17D yellow fever vaccine. The source was PBMCs, collected 15 days after the yellow fever booster vaccination. CDR3 in amino acids: CASSLWFGGGPVTDTQYF. The CDR3 coding sequence is TGTGCCAGCAGCTTATGGTTCGGGGGAGGCCCAGTCACAGATACGCAGTATTTT.